This entry lists 3 T cell receptor beta chains sequenced from one sample in a study of identical twins. TCRdb re-called the 5' RACE reads through MiXCR, storing one row per CDR3 protein. The data hold some 900,000 distinct CDR3 sequences, with approximately 13% observed a single time. These same records also appear under a second study, on yellow fever vaccine responses in identical twins.

Sequences were obtained from PBMCs. Receptors originate from a woman under 30 in good health.

This clonotype has a count of ten or more. V is TRBV24-1 and J is TRBJ2-1; unclear D gene. Trimming removed 3 bases at V and 7 bases at J, with 9 bases between. This CDR3 region has 13 residues. Germline V gives CDR1 KGHDR, CDR2 SFDVKD. The CDR3 nucleotides read TGTGCCACCAGTGATAAGAACATGAATGAGCAGTTCTTC. Translating gives CATSDKNMNEQFF.

This clonotype was picked up a small number of times. The chain combines TRBV12-3 or TRBV12-4 with TRBJ1-2, with 10 bases fitting TRBD1. The CDR3 spans 15 residues. Unmatched junction bases numbered 5, after V lost 4 bases and J lost 3 bases. CDR3 DNA: TGTGCCAGCAGTTCCCCGGGACAGGGGTACTATGGCTACACCTTC. Protein sequence: CASSSPGQGYYGYTF.

With respect to this clonotype: A much more abundant neighbour one base away suggests this may be a read error. The V and J genes are TRBV20-1 and TRBJ1-5, with D hard to call. The V gene lost 2 bases and the J gene lost 0 bases, with 14 bases spanning the gap. This CDR3 has 16 residues. The germline CDR1 and CDR2 sequences are DFQATT and SNEGSKA (reference sequence). The CDR3 region is CSARNVGRDSNQPQHF. The CDR3 bases are TGCAGTGCTAGAAATGTGGGGAGGGATAGCAATCAGCCCCAGCATTTT.